This TCR beta chain was identified in a study of spatial heterogeneity in lung cancer. Notes on the study in general: Tracking of tumor mutation counts was seen in expanded intratumoral alpha and beta TCR counts.

The germline V gene has CDR1 SGHTA and CDR2 FQGNSA. There are 13 residues in the CDR3. V dropped 1 base and J dropped 9; count of bases not matched to a gene: 1. By frequency in the sample, this clonotype is large. Its specificity is not known. Time point reported: sample taken at primary tumor resection. TCRdb ran MiXCR on the 5' RACE reads and lists one entry per CDR3 protein. The sample includes just under 650 distinct CDR3 sequences, 8.2% seen only once; the top ten take 35%. The material sequenced was lung tumor tissue, taken at surgery. The sequence came from a male donor with early-stage non-small cell lung cancer. V and J are TRBV7-2 and TRBJ2-5; 11 bases map to TRBD2. The CDR3 region is CASSLELAGAQYF. As DNA, the CDR3 is TGTGCCAGCAGCTTAGAACTAGCGGGGGCCCAGTACTTC.